The 21 T cell receptor beta chains below were found in one sample sequenced in a study of T cell repertoires in cytomegalovirus infection. TCRdb passed the reads through MiXCR, listing each CDR3 protein once. This repertoire shows around 300,000 distinct CDR3 sequences, 22% found once; its top ten account for roughly a fifth. Their antigen targets remain unknown. The sample here was cultured PBMCs, taken from culture after CMV antigen stimulation. The receptors were sampled from a human donor in good health (CMV status not recorded). Some clones in this sample may be carry-over from other donors' samples.

This clonotype was observed many times. This sequence joins TRBV28 and TRBJ2-5; TRBD2 matches at 7 bases. V dropped 5 bases and J dropped 1; count of bases not matched to a gene: 10. The CDR3 has 16 amino acids. Germline assignment: CDR1 MDHEN and CDR2 SYDVKM. In nucleotides, the CDR3 is TGTGCCAGCAGTCCCCGGAGAGCTAGCGGCCAAGAGACCCAGTACTTC. Translated, it gives CASSPRRASGQETQYF.

There are many counts of this clonotype. The V gene is TRBV27, the J gene TRBJ2-1, with D unclear. The CDR3 runs 14 residues. Germline CDR1 and CDR2: MNHEY and SMNVEV (reference sequence). V lost 9 bases to trimming and J lost 2 bases, with 14 bases between them. Written as DNA, the CDR3 is TGTGCCAGTAGATCTTCTCCCACCTACAATGAGCAGTTCTTC. This encodes CASRSSPTYNEQFF.

This clonotype was seen a few times. This chain uses TRBV7-3 with TRBJ2-1, with D perhaps TRBD2 (5 bases). Trimming took off 1 base at V and 10 bases at J, with 17 bases between the two ends. Germline loops: CDR1 SGHTA, CDR2 FQGTGA. CDR3 length equals 15 residues. The CDR3 loop is CASSLSGGLRREQFF. As DNA, the CDR3 is TGTGCCAGCAGCTTAAGTGGCGGACTCAGGCGAGAGCAGTTCTTC. Full variable domain (outside the CDR3, taken from reference TRBV7-3 and TRBJ2-1): GAGVSQTPSNKVTEKGKYVELRCDPISGHTALYWYRQSLGQGPEFLIYFQGTGAADDSGLPNDRFFAVRPEGSVSTLKIQRTERGDSAVYLCASSLSGGLRREQFFGPGTRLTVL.

This clonotype appeared many times. This chain links TRBV18 with TRBJ2-1, with unresolved D. CDR3 length: 14 residues. Germline V CDR1 and CDR2: KGHSH, LQKENI. Deletions cut 0 bases from V and 0 bases from J, with 3 bases between. The CDR3 loop reads CASSPPFSYNEQFF. The CDR3 region has the DNA TGTGCCAGCTCACCACCTTTCTCCTACAATGAGCAGTTCTTC.

This chain links TRBV5-6 with TRBJ2-1; D gene ambiguous. The CDR3 is made up of 13 amino acids. From germline, CDR1 is SGHDT and CDR2 YYEEEE. Deletions cut 2 bases from V and 4 bases from J, with 7 bases between. The CDR3 region has the DNA TGTGCCAGCAGCTTAATGTTTTACAATGAGCAGTTCTTC. Its translation: CASSLMFYNEQFF. Combining the CDR3 with reference TRBV5-6 and TRBJ2-1 gives the whole variable domain DAGVTQSPTHLIKTRGQQVTLRCSPKSGHDTVSWYQQALGQGPQFIFQYYEEEERQRGNFPDRFSGHQFPNYSSELNVNALLLGDSALYLCASSLMFYNEQFFGPGTRLTVL.

In this sample, this clonotype turned up a few times. V and J are TRBV6-1 and TRBJ2-1; 9 positions agree with TRBD2. The J segment lost 3 bases and the V segment lost 7 bases, leaving 4 bases of the junction unmatched. The CDR3 length is 14 residues. Germline CDR1 and CDR2: MNHNS and SASEGT. DNA for the CDR3: TGTGCCAGCATGGGCGGGGGGGACTACAATGAGCAGTTCTTC. Its translation is CASMGGGDYNEQFF.

The chain recombines TRBV12-3 or TRBV12-4 with TRBJ1-1; D possibly corresponds to TRBD1 (5 bases). Trimming cost V 2 bases and J 11 bases, with 15 bases left between them. This CDR3 has 13 amino acids. The CDR3 sequence: CASSLWARVNAFF. The DNA for the CDR3 is TGTGCCAGCAGTTTATGGGCCAGGGTGAATGCTTTCTTT.

The chain recombines TRBV4-1 with TRBJ2-7, with 8 bases fitting TRBD2. After removal of 1 base from V and 5 bases from J, the junction contained 4 bases not matched to a gene. Germline CDR1 MGHRA, CDR2 YSYEKL. The CDR3 is 14 amino acids. The CDR3 region has the DNA TGCGCCAGCAGCCAAGGGAGCGGGAGCGACGAGCAGTACGTC. It translates to CASSQGSGSDEQYV.

The chain links TRBV19 to TRBJ2-1; tentatively, D is TRBD1 (5 bases). Trimming removed 7 bases from V and 6 bases from J, with 22 bases in between. Germline CDR1 LNHDA, CDR2 SQIVND (reference sequence). The CDR3 contains 16 residues. The CDR3 reads CASMGRLGLERNEQFF. The DNA for the CDR3 is TGTGCCAGTATGGGGCGTTTAGGTTTAGAACGCAATGAGCAGTTCTTC.

This chain connects TRBV18 to TRBJ2-3, with a possible D match to TRBD1 (5 bases). CDR1 and CDR2 (germline): KGHSH, LQKENI. The germline V and J ends were trimmed by 1 base and 4 bases, with 9 bases remaining between them. The CDR3 totals 14 residues. In DNA form, the CDR3 reads TGTGCCAGCTCACCACGGGGCAGTGCAGATACGCAGTATTTT. It encodes CASSPRGSADTQYF.

The chain has TRBV7-9 and TRBJ2-1; a weak D match, TRBD2 (5 bases). The CDR3 sequence is 15 residues long. V gave up 5 bases and J gave up 3 bases, with 14 bases separating them. The V gene's germline CDR1 is SEHNR and CDR2 FQNEAQ (reference sequence). The DNA for the CDR3 is TGTGCCAGCAGCGGGAGTACCACGAACTACAATGAGCAGTTCTTC. It is translated as CASSGSTTNYNEQFF.

The chain uses TRBV7-2 and TRBJ1-1, with TRBD1 matching 7 bases. The CDR3 is 15 amino acids. Trimming at V came to 8 bases and at J to 4 bases, leaving 13 bases not matched to a gene. Germline assignment: CDR1 SGHTA and CDR2 FQGNSA. CDR3 sequence reads: CASAGGGEPGTEAFF. The CDR3 DNA follows: TGTGCCAGCGCAGGGGGGGGGGAGCCGGGCACTGAAGCTTTCTTT.

This clonotype has more than one count but fewer than ten. The gene calls are TRBV7-3 and TRBJ2-5, with TRBD1 as a possible D gene (6 bases). Germline-derived CDR1 and CDR2 are SGHTA and FQGTGA. This CDR3 contains 13 residues. Trimming left V 2 bases short and J 5 bases short, with 9 bases between. CDR3 in DNA: TGTGCCAGCAGCTTAGGACAGTGGGAGACCCAGTACTTC. It codes for CASSLGQWETQYF.

This clonotype was seen a few times. This chain connects TRBV7-2 to TRBJ2-7, with D hard to call. The CDR3 is made up of 13 amino acids. The germline V and J ends were trimmed by 5 bases and 6 bases, with 14 bases remaining between them. Per the germline V gene, CDR1 is SGHTA and CDR2 is FQGNSA. The CDR3 DNA reads as TGTGCCAGCAGCCCTCGCTCCTTTGGCGAGCAGTACGTC. Amino acids: CASSPRSFGEQYV.

In its sample, this clonotype was seen many times. The chain recombines TRBV27 with TRBJ2-7, with 9 bases matching TRBD2. The CDR3 spans 14 residues. Germline V gene sequence: CDR1 MNHEY, CDR2 SMNVEV (reference sequence). Trimming took 6 bases from V and 6 from J; bases not matched to a gene: 9. The CDR3 nucleotides are TGTGCCAGCAGCCCAGGACTAGCGCGGGCCGAGCAGTACTTC. It is translated as CASSPGLARAEQYF.

The chain has TRBV12-3 or TRBV12-4 and TRBJ1-5, with 8 bases matching TRBD1. With 1 base clipped from V and 7 bases from J, the junction kept 6 bases outside the gene matches. The CDR3 covers 15 residues. In nucleotides, the CDR3 is TGTGCCAGCAGTTTAGTAGGACAGGGTTACCAGCCCCAGCATTTT. Translated, it gives CASSLVGQGYQPQHF.

This clonotype was counted only a few times. V is TRBV4-2 and J is TRBJ1-4; D possibly corresponds to TRBD1 (6 bases). Trimming left V 5 bases short and J 5 bases short, with 18 bases between. Germline CDR1 LGHNA, CDR2 YNFKEQ. This CDR3 spans 16 amino acids. DNA for the CDR3: TGTGCCAGCAGCACCCCAGGACAGTTGGGAAATGAAAAACTGTTTTTT. It codes for CASSTPGQLGNEKLFF.

This clonotype was found many times. The chain employs TRBV7-8 and TRBJ1-5; D is perhaps TRBD1 (5 bases). Germline V CDR1 and CDR2: SGHVS, FQNEAQ. The CDR3 spans 14 residues. V was shortened by 5 bases and J by 3 bases, with 11 bases between the two germline ends. The CDR3 is CASSRDGNNQPQHF. The CDR3 DNA reads as TGTGCCAGCAGCCGGGACGGAAACAATCAGCCCCAGCATTTT.

The J gene is TRBJ2-7, the V gene TRBV6-5, with TRBD2 identical over 9 bases. The CDR3 is 14 residues long. Germline V gene sequence: CDR1 MNHEY, CDR2 SVGAGI. Unmatched junction bases numbered 3, after V lost 2 bases and J lost 4 bases. The CDR3 coding sequence is TGTGCCAGCAGTTACAGTAGCGGGAGTTACGAGCAGTACTTC. This codes for CASSYSSGSYEQYF.

The chain links TRBV20-1 to TRBJ1-4; TRBD1 aligns across 7 bases. V shed 6 bases, J shed 8 bases, and the junction held 12 bases outside the gene matches. Per the germline V gene, CDR1 is DFQATT and CDR2 is SNEGSKA (reference sequence). The CDR3 sequence is 14 residues long. CDR3 loop: CSASRDSGIEKLFF. In DNA form, the CDR3 reads TGCAGTGCGTCTAGGGACAGTGGAATAGAAAAACTGTTTTTT.

This clonotype was observed many times. CDR3 bases: TGTGCCAGCAGCCCCGCCTCGTGGCAGCCCCAGCATTTT. This codes for CASSPASWQPQHF. The chain carries TRBV7-2 and TRBJ1-5; D gene ambiguous. Trimming pared 5 bases from V and 7 bases from J, leaving 12 bases between. This CDR3 region has 13 residues. Germline CDR1 reads SGHTA; CDR2 reads FQGNSA. The full variable domain, rest sourced from reference TRBV7-2 and TRBJ1-5, is GAGVSQSPSNKVTEKGKDVELRCDPISGHTALYWYRQSLGQGLEFLIYFQGNSAPDKSGLPSDRFSAERTGGSVSTLTIQRTQQEDSAVYLCASSPASWQPQHFGDGTRLSIL.